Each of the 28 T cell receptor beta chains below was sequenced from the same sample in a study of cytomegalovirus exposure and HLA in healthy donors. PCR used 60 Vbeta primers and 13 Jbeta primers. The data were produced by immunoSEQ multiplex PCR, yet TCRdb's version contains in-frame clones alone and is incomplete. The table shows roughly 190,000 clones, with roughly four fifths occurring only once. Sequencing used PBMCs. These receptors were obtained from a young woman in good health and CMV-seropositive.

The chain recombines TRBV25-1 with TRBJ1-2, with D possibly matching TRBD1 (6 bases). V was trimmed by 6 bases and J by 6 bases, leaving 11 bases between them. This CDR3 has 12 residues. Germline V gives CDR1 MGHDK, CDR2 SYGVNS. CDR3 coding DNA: TGTGCCAGCAGCACCTCAGGGGATGGCTACACCTTC. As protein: CASSTSGDGYTF.

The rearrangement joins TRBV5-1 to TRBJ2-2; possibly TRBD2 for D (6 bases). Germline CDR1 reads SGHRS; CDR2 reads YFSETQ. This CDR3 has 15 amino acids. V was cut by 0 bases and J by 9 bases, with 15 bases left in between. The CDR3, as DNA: TGCGCCAGCAGCTTGGAGGGAGCGGGTGTTAGGGAGCTGTTTTTT. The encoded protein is CASSLEGAGVRELFF.

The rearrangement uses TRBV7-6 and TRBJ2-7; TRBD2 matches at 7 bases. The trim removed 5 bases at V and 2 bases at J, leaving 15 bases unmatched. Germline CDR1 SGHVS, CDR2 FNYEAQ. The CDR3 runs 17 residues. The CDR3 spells CASSAKPRGEGTYEQYF. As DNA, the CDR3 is TGTGCCAGCAGCGCCAAGCCCCGGGGGGAAGGGACCTACGAGCAGTACTTC.

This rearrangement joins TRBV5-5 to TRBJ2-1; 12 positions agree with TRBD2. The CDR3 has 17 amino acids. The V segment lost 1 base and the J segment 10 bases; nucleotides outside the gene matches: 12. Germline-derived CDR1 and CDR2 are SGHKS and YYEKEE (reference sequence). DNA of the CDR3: TGTGCCAGCAGCTTGAGTGGGGGGACTAGCGGGCCACGGGAGCAGTTCTTC. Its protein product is CASSLSGGTSGPREQFF.

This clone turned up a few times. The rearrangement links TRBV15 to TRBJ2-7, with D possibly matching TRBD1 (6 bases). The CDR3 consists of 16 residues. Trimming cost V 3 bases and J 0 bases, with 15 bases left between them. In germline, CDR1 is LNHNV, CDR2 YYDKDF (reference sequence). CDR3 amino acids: CATSSTRTDSSYEQYF. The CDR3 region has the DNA TGTGCCACCAGCAGCACCCGCACGGACAGCTCCTACGAGCAGTACTTC.

In nucleotides, the CDR3 is TGCGCCAGCAGCTTTCTGGAGGGAGAAAAACTGTTTTTT. It specifies CASSFLEGEKLFF. The chain is built from TRBV5-1 and TRBJ1-4, with unresolved D. Trimming removed 2 bases at V and 8 bases at J, with 10 bases between. Germline V gene sequence: CDR1 SGHRS, CDR2 YFSETQ. The CDR3 is made up of 13 amino acids.

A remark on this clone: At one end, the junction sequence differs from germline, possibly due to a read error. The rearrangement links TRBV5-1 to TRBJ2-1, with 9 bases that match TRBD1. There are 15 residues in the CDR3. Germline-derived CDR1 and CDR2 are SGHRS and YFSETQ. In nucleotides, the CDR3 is TGCGCCAGCAGCTGGGAGGGACAGGGAAGGAGTGAGCAGCTCTTC. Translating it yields CASSWEGQGRSEQLF. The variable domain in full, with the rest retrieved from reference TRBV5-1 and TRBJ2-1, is KAGVTQTPRYLIKTRGQQVTLSCSPISGHRSVSWYQQTPGQGLQFLFEYFSETQRNKGNFPGRFSGRQFSNSRSEMNVSTLELGDSALYLCASSWEGQGRSEQLFGPGTRLTVL.

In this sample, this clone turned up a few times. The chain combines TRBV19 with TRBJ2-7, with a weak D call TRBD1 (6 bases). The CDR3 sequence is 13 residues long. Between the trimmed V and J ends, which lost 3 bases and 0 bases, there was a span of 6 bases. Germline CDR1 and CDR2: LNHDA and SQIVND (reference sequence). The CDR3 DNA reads TGTGCCAGTAGTATGACAGGCTCCTACGAGCAGTACTTC. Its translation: CASSMTGSYEQYF.

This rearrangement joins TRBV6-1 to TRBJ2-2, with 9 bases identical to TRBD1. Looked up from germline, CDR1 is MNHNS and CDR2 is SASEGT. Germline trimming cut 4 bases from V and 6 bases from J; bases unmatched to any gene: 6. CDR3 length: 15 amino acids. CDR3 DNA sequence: TGTGCCAGCAGTGCGCGACAGGGGGGGGCCGGGGAGCTGTTTTTT. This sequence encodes CASSARQGGAGELFF.

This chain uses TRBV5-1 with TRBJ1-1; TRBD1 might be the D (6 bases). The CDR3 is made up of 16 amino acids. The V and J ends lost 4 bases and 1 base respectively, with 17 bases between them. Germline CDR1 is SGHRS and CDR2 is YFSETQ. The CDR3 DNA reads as TGCGCCAGCAGCCCCATCGGGGGGCGGCCGAACACTGAAGCTTTCTTT. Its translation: CASSPIGGRPNTEAFF.

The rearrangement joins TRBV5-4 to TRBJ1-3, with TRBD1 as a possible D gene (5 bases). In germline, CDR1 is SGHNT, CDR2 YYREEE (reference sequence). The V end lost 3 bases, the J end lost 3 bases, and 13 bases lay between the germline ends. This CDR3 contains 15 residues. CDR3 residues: CASSSRTGYGNTIYF. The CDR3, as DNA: TGTGCCAGCAGCTCCCGTACAGGCTATGGAAACACCATATATTTT.

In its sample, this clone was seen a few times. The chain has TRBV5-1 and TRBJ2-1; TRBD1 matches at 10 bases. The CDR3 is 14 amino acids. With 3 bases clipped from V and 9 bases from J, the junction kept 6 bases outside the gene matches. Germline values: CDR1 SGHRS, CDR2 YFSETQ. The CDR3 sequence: CASSWGQGMSEQFF. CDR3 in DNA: TGCGCCAGCAGCTGGGGACAGGGGATGAGTGAGCAGTTCTTC.

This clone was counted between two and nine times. CDR3 nucleotides: TGTGCCATCAGTGCGTCGGGAGGGAGCAATGAGCAGTTCTTC. It yields the protein CAISASGGSNEQFF. The chain employs TRBV10-3 and TRBJ2-1; 8 bases map to TRBD2. Germline V lookup: CDR1 ENHRY, CDR2 SYGVKD. CDR3 length equals 14 residues. V dropped 4 bases and J dropped 6; count of bases not matched to a gene: 5.

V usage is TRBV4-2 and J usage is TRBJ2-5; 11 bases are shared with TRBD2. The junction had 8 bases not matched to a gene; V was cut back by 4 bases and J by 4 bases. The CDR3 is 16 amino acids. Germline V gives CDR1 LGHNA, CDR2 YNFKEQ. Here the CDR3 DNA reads TGTGCCAGCAGCCCGCTAGCGGGAGGAAAGAGAGAGACCCAGTACTTC. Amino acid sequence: CASSPLAGGKRETQYF.

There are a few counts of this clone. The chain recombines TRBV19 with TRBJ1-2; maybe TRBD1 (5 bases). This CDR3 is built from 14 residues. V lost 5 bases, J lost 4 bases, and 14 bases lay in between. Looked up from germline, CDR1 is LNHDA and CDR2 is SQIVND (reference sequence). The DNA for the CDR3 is TGTGCCAGTAGTCCGCCGACAGAGGCCTATGGCTACACCTTC. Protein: CASSPPTEAYGYTF.

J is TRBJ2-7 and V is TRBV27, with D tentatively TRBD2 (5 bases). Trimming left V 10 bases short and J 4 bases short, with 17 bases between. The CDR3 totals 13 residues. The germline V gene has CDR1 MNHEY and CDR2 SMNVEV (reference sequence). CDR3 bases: TGTGCCAACCGGGGTCCCGGGGTATACGAGCAGTACTTC. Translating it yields CANRGPGVYEQYF.

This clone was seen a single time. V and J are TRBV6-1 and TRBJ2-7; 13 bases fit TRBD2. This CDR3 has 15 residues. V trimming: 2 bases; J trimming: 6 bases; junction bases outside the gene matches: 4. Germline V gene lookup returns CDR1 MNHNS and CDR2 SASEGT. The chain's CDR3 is CASSESRLAGGEQYF. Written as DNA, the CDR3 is TGTGCCAGCAGTGAAAGTAGACTAGCGGGAGGCGAGCAGTACTTC.

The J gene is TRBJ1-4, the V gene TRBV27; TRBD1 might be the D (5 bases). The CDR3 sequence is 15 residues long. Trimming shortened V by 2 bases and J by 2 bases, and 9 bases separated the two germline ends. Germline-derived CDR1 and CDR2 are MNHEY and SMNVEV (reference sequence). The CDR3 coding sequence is TGTGCCAGCAGTTTACAGGGTTCCACTAATGAAAAACTGTTTTTT. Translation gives CASSLQGSTNEKLFF.

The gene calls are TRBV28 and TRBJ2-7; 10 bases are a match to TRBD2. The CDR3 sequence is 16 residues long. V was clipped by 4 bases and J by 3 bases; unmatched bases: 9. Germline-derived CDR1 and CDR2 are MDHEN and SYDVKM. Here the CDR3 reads CASSSPSGLALYEQYF. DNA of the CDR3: TGTGCCAGCAGTTCCCCCTCGGGACTAGCGCTCTACGAGCAGTACTTC.

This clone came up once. As DNA, the CDR3 is TGTGCCAGCAGTTGGCAGGGTCATCAGCCCCAGCATTTT. Encoded protein: CASSWQGHQPQHF. This chain uses TRBV28 with TRBJ1-5, with D possibly being TRBD1 (5 bases). The CDR3 covers 13 residues. Trimming pared 4 bases from V and 5 bases from J, leaving 9 bases between. In germline, CDR1 is MDHEN, CDR2 SYDVKM.

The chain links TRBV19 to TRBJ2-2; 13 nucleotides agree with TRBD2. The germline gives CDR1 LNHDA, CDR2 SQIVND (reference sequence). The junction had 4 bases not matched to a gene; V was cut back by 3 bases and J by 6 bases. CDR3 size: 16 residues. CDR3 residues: CASSIGLAGDSGELFF. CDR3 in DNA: TGTGCCAGTAGTATTGGACTAGCGGGAGATTCCGGGGAGCTGTTTTTT.

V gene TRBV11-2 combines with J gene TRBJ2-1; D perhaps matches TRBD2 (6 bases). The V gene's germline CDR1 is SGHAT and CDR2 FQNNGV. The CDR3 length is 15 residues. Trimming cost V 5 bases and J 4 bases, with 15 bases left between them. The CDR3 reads CASSPRGRDYNEQFF. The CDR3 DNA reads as TGTGCCAGCAGCCCTAGAGGGCGGGATTACAATGAGCAGTTCTTC.

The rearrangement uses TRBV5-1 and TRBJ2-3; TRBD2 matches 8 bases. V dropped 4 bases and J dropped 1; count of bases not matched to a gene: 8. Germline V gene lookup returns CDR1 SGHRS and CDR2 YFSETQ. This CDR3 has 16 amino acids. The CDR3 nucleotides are TGCGCCAGCAGCGCCGCTAGCGGGCGGCGCACAGATACGCAGTATTTT. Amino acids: CASSAASGRRTDTQYF.

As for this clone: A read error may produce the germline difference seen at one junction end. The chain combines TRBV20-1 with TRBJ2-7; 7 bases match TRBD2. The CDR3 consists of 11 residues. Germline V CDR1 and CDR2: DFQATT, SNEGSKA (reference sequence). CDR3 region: CSARGRREQNF. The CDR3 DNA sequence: TGCAGTGCTAGGGGGCGGCGGGAGCAGAACTTC.

The CDR3 protein is CASSLGLAGKLDEQFF. DNA of the CDR3: TGCGCCAGCAGCTTGGGTTTAGCGGGAAAGTTAGATGAGCAGTTCTTC. The rearrangement uses TRBV5-1 and TRBJ2-1, with 8 bases identical to TRBD2. This CDR3 spans 16 amino acids. Losses at the gene ends were 0 bases for V and 8 bases for J; bases not matched to a gene: 10. Germline V gene sequence: CDR1 SGHRS, CDR2 YFSETQ.

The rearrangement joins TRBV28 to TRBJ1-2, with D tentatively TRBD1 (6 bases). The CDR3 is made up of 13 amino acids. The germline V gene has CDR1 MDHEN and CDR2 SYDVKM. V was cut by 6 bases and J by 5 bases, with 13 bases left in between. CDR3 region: CASSPGQRYGYTF. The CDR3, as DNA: TGTGCCAGCAGCCCCGGACAGAGATATGGCTACACCTTC.

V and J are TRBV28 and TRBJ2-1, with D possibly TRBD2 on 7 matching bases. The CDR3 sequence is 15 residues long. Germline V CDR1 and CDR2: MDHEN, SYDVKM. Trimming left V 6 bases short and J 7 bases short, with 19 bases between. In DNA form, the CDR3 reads TGTGCCAGCAGAATCCGGGACACGGGAGGTAATGAGCAGTTCTTC. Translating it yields CASRIRDTGGNEQFF.

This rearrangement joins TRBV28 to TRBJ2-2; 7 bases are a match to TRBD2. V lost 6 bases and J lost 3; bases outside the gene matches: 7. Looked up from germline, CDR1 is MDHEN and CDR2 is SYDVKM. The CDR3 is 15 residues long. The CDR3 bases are TGTGCCAGCAGCCGGGGAGGGAGGTACACCGGGGAGCTGTTTTTT. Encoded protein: CASSRGGRYTGELFF. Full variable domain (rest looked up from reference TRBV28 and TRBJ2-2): DVKVTQSSRYLVKRTGEKVFLECVQDMDHENMFWYRQDPGLGLRLIYFSYDVKMKEKGDIPEGYSVSREKKERFSLILESASTNQTSMYLCASSRGGRYTGELFFGEGSRLTVL.